This T cell receptor (beta chain) is from a study of Graves' ophthalmopathy and Graves' hyperthyroidism. This clonotype has a count of ten or more. The study amplified TCR beta CDR3 regions using RNA transcripts. An opening RT-PCR round employed HTBI primers and preceded a second-round multiplex PCR. TCRdb reprocessed the multiplex PCR reads with MiXCR, giving one entry per CDR3 protein. The table has 350,000 or so distinct CDR3 sequences, under 20% seen once. CDR3 size: 16 residues. Trimming took 3 bases from V and 4 from J; bases not matched to a gene: 9. The germline V gene has CDR1 ENHRY and CDR2 SYGVKD.

The sequence came from an adult man with Graves' ophthalmopathy. The V and J genes are TRBV10-3 and TRBJ2-7; TRBD1 matches at 10 bases. Sequenced: peripheral blood. As DNA, the CDR3 is TGTGCCATCAGTGATATTATCCGGACAGGGGGGTACGAGCAGTACTTC. Translating it yields CAISDIIRTGGYEQYF.